The 32 T cell receptor beta chains reported below all come from one sample, sequenced in a study of T cell repertoires in cytomegalovirus infection (dated by TCRdb to about 2019). The meaning of the sample's treatment or condition label: in vitro stimulation with specific CMV peptide epitopes to enrich CMV-specific T cells. For these TCRs, the target antigens are not known. Data came from an Illumina HiSeq 1500. The public reads were reprocessed in TCRdb via fastp at Q25 and MiXCR, keeping in-frame beta chains. Here each entry gathers all rows of one CDR3 protein and keeps the most common genes and DNA. Within this sample are 900,000 to 950,000 distinct CDR3 sequences, with approximately 31% of them counted one time only. Jointly, the top ten make up around 15% of the sample. The starting material was cultured CD8+ T cells from PBMCs, obtained from culture after CMV antigen stimulation. These receptors came from a human donor in good health (CMV status not recorded). Some clones in this sample may be carry-over from other donors' samples.

A few counts support this clonotype. This chain joins TRBV6-2 or TRBV6-3 and TRBJ2-2; 7 nucleotides line up with TRBD1. CDR1 and CDR2 (germline): MNHEY, SVGEGT. V lost 5 bases, J lost 2 bases, and 5 bases stayed unmatched. The CDR3 is 15 amino acids. CDR3 coding DNA: TGTGCCAGCAGTCTTGGACAGGATAACACCGGGGAGCTGTTTTTT. Translating it yields CASSLGQDNTGELFF.

This clonotype was picked up many times. The chain joins TRBV12-3 or TRBV12-4 to TRBJ1-6; TRBD1 might be the D (5 bases). The CDR3 is 14 residues long. V was pared by 4 bases and J by 7 bases, with 11 bases between. CDR3 nucleotides: TGTGCCAGCAGTTGGGGCGAAGGAAATTCACCCCTCCACTTT. It encodes CASSWGEGNSPLHF.

This chain connects TRBV13 to TRBJ2-5; perhaps TRBD2 as D (5 bases). Germline CDR1 and CDR2: PRHDT and FYEKMQ (reference sequence). Trimming pared 6 bases from V and 5 bases from J, leaving 19 bases between. CDR3 length: 15 amino acids. In nucleotides, the CDR3 is TGTGCCAGCAGTCTTCTAGCTACCGAGGGTGAGACCCAGTACTTC. As protein: CASSLLATEGETQYF.

This chain joins TRBV7-9 and TRBJ1-3; weak D call: TRBD1 (5 bases). This CDR3 is built from 15 residues. Deletions cut 5 bases from V and 0 bases from J, with 11 bases between. The germline V gene has CDR1 SEHNR and CDR2 FQNEAQ (reference sequence). The chain's CDR3 is CASSKPDSSGNTIYF. CDR3 nucleotides: TGTGCCAGCAGCAAACCAGACAGCTCTGGAAACACCATATATTTT.

A word on this clonotype: A much larger clone differs by one base, so this may be a read error. The rearrangement joins TRBV7-2 to TRBJ2-5; D unresolved. Germline loops: CDR1 SGHTA, CDR2 FQGNSA. V dropped 5 bases and J dropped 4 bases, with 11 bases sitting between them. CDR3 length equals 13 residues. The CDR3 DNA reads as TGTGCCAGCAGCCAGAATCCAGCAGAGACCCAGTACTTC. Protein sequence: CASSQNPAETQYF. Together with reference TRBV7-2 and TRBJ2-5, the CDR3 gives the full variable domain: GAGVSQSPSNKVTEKGKDVELRCDPISGHTALYWYRQSLGQGLEFLIYFQGNSAPDKSGLPSDRFSAERTGGSVSTLTIQRTQQEDSAVYLCASSQNPAETQYFGPGTRLLVL.

This clonotype was counted only a few times. The genes are TRBV7-8 and TRBJ1-1; a weak D match, TRBD1 (5 bases). The CDR3 covers 13 residues. V was shortened by 4 bases and J by 4 bases, with 10 bases between the two germline ends. Germline CDR1 is SGHVS and CDR2 is FQNEAQ. The CDR3 coding sequence is TGTGCCAGCAGCTCCTATGGGGCCACTGAAGCTTTCTTT. It specifies CASSSYGATEAFF. Full variable domain (remainder filled in from reference TRBV7-8 and TRBJ1-1): GAGVSQSPRYKVAKRGQDVALRCDPISGHVSLFWYQQALGQGPEFLTYFQNEAQLDKSGLPSDRFFAERPEGSVSTLKIQRTQQEDSAVYLCASSSYGATEAFFGQGTRLTVV.

This chain links TRBV27 with TRBJ2-5; weak D call: TRBD1 (5 bases). Germline V gene data show CDR1 as MNHEY and CDR2 as SMNVEV (reference sequence). This CDR3 comprises 13 residues. Trimming took off 6 bases at V and 0 bases at J, with 8 bases between the two ends. CDR3 nucleotides: TGTGCCAGCAGCGACAGATACCAAGAGACCCAGTACTTC. Encoded protein: CASSDRYQETQYF.

On this clonotype itself: A read error may explain this, as a much larger clone is one base away. V usage is TRBV7-6 and J usage is TRBJ2-4; D is unresolved. Germline V gene data show CDR1 as SGHVS and CDR2 as FNYEAQ. This CDR3 comprises 16 residues. CDR3 nucleotides: TGTGTCAGCAGCTTAGAGACGGGTGGCGCCAAAAACATTCAGTACTTC. Its protein is CVSSLETGGAKNIQYF.

The rearrangement uses TRBV4-2 and TRBJ1-1; D perhaps matches TRBD1 (6 bases). Germline CDR1 is LGHNA and CDR2 is YNFKEQ. The CDR3 loop spans 14 amino acids. Trimming pared 0 bases from V and 7 bases from J, leaving 12 bases between. CDR3 sequence reads: CASSQDQRTVEAFF. Here the CDR3 DNA reads TGTGCCAGCAGCCAAGATCAGAGGACAGTTGAAGCTTTCTTT.

The chain recombines TRBV7-8 with TRBJ1-1; the match to TRBD1 covers 7 bases. CDR3 size: 12 residues. The germline gives CDR1 SGHVS, CDR2 FQNEAQ. J lost 8 bases, V lost 5 bases, and 5 bases had no gene match. The CDR3: CASSGTTGEAFF. The DNA of the CDR3 is TGTGCCAGCAGCGGAACGACAGGGGAAGCTTTCTTT.

This clonotype was seen a few times. The rearrangement joins TRBV2 to TRBJ2-1; D remains ambiguous. The length of the CDR3 is 8 residues. Germline CDR1 SNHLY, CDR2 FYNNEI. Trimming cost V 8 bases and J 8 bases, with 1 base left between them. The CDR3 coding sequence is TGTGCCAGCCATGAGCAGTTCTTC. Translated, it gives CASHEQFF.

Only a few counts were recorded for this clonotype. V and J are TRBV19 and TRBJ2-1; a possible D gene is TRBD2 (6 bases). The germline V gene has CDR1 LNHDA and CDR2 SQIVND (reference sequence). V dropped 3 bases and J dropped 3 bases, with 12 bases sitting between them. The CDR3 loop spans 15 amino acids. CDR3 nucleotide sequence: TGTGCCAGTAGTATCGGGCCAGCGGGCTACAATGAGCAGTTCTTC. It codes for CASSIGPAGYNEQFF.

The V call is TRBV7-9, the J call TRBJ2-7, with D tentatively TRBD1 (6 bases). CDR1 is SEHNR, CDR2 FQNEAQ, per germline (reference sequence). This CDR3 is 15 amino acids long. Trimming shortened V by 4 bases and J by 3 bases, and 16 bases separated the two germline ends. The CDR3 DNA sequence: TGTGCCAGCAGCTCACTAGACAGGAGTGGCTACGAGCAGTACTTC. Protein: CASSSLDRSGYEQYF.

V and J are TRBV5-6 and TRBJ1-1; 8 nucleotides line up with TRBD1. This CDR3 spans 14 amino acids. V was pared by 3 bases and J by 6 bases, with 7 bases of the junction left unmatched. Germline loops: CDR1 SGHDT, CDR2 YYEEEE. In DNA form, the CDR3 reads TGTGCCAGCAGCTCAGGACAGGGTAACGCTGAAGCTTTCTTT. Protein sequence: CASSSGQGNAEAFF.

In this sample, this clonotype turned up a few times. V and J are TRBV12-5 and TRBJ1-1; TRBD1 is a possible D gene (5 bases). CDR3 length equals 18 residues. Germline-derived CDR1 and CDR2 are LGHNT and FRNRAP. The V end was cut by 4 bases, the J end by 1 base, with 22 bases between. CDR3 in DNA: TGTGCTAGTGGTTGGACCTGGGACTCCCAGGAGGGGAACACTGAAGCTTTCTTT. Translating it yields CASGWTWDSQEGNTEAFF.

CDR3 nucleotides: TGTGCCAGCATCCCTCCAGGGGCCGCATTTAACTATGGCTACACCTTC. Its protein is CASIPPGAAFNYGYTF. V and J are TRBV6-1 and TRBJ1-2; a weak D match, TRBD1 (6 bases). Germline V gene data show CDR1 as MNHNS and CDR2 as SASEGT. The CDR3 consists of 16 residues. Trimming shortened V by 7 bases and J by 1 base, and 19 bases separated the two germline ends.

Worth noting for this clonotype: An end of the junction differs from the germline gene, which may be a read error. The chain carries TRBV27 and TRBJ1-4; TRBD1 might be the D (6 bases). The germline gives CDR1 MNHEY, CDR2 SMNVEV (reference sequence). This CDR3 comprises 15 residues. CDR3 nucleotides: TGTGCCAACAGTCCGTACAGGGTAACTAATGAAAAACTGTTTTTT. It codes for CANSPYRVTNEKLFF.

This clonotype showed up many times. The rearrangement uses TRBV7-2 and TRBJ2-1, with TRBD2 matching 10 bases. With V trimmed by 5 bases and J by 4 bases, 5 bases remained unmatched. The V gene's germline CDR1 is SGHTA and CDR2 FQGNSA. This CDR3 region has 15 residues. CDR3 DNA: TGTGCCAGCAGCCTACTAGCGGGGAGATACAATGAGCAGTTCTTC. It specifies CASSLLAGRYNEQFF.

The gene calls are TRBV6-1 and TRBJ2-1, with TRBD2 matching 10 bases. Per germline, CDR1 MNHNS and CDR2 SASEGT. The CDR3 length is 18 residues. With 2 bases clipped from V and 7 bases from J, the junction kept 14 bases outside the gene matches. Here the CDR3 DNA reads TGTGCCAGCAGTGAAAAGCGGGGGGGACCTTTGGCTAGGAATGAGCAGTTCTTC. As protein: CASSEKRGGPLARNEQFF.

The chain is built from TRBV12-3 or TRBV12-4 and TRBJ1-1, with D uncertain. The CDR3 is 14 amino acids. Trimming removed 4 bases from V and 8 bases from J, with 17 bases in between. CDR3 bases: TGTGCCAGCAGTTACCCAGAGGGCGTGAGGGAAGCTTTCTTT. This sequence encodes CASSYPEGVREAFF.

As for this clonotype: This clone may be a read error of a much larger clone one base away. The CDR3 does not end in the conserved phenylalanine or tryptophan, so this is likely a read error. This chain joins TRBV7-6 and TRBJ2-3, with D possibly matching TRBD2 (7 bases). V was trimmed by 8 bases and J by 3 bases, leaving 18 bases between them. Per the germline V gene, CDR1 is SGHVS and CDR2 is FNYEAQ. CDR3 length: 15 amino acids. CDR3 residues: CASGGGGLGTDTQYS. CDR3 coding DNA: TGTGCCAGCGGGGGCGGGGGCCTTGGGACAGATACGCAGTATTCT.

The rearrangement joins TRBV27 to TRBJ2-2; D not resolved. The germline V and J ends were trimmed by 7 bases and 6 bases, with 15 bases remaining between them. The CDR3 loop spans 14 amino acids. Germline V gene sequence: CDR1 MNHEY, CDR2 SMNVEV (reference sequence). The DNA for the CDR3 is TGTGCCAGCACCCCAGGTACCCGGTCCGGGGAGCTGTTTTTT. Translating gives CASTPGTRSGELFF.

The chain has TRBV27 and TRBJ1-5, with 7 bases aligning to TRBD1. In germline, CDR1 is MNHEY, CDR2 SMNVEV (reference sequence). V was clipped by 3 bases and J by 6 bases; unmatched bases: 5. This CDR3 has 14 residues. CDR3 amino acids: CASSFGQEAQPQHF. The CDR3 DNA is TGTGCCAGCAGTTTCGGACAGGAGGCTCAGCCCCAGCATTTT.

The gene calls are TRBV28 and TRBJ2-3; a possible D gene is TRBD2 (6 bases). Germline assignment: CDR1 MDHEN and CDR2 SYDVKM. The V and J ends lost 7 bases and 5 bases respectively, with 16 bases between them. The CDR3 is 14 amino acids. As DNA, the CDR3 is TGTGCCAGCACCCTATCCCGGGGGAGAGATACGCAGTATTTT. Its protein product is CASTLSRGRDTQYF.

This sequence joins TRBV19 and TRBJ2-7, with D possibly matching TRBD2 (6 bases). The V and J ends lost 5 bases and 7 bases respectively, with 15 bases between them. The germline V gene encodes CDR1 LNHDA and CDR2 SQIVND (reference sequence). The CDR3 is made up of 13 amino acids. CDR3 in amino acids: CASSFTVGGEQYV. DNA for the CDR3: TGTGCCAGTAGTTTCACAGTGGGAGGAGAGCAGTACGTC.

This clonotype was counted between two and nine times. The genes are TRBV6-5 and TRBJ2-2; TRBD1 matches 8 bases. The CDR3 consists of 14 residues. Germline CDR1 is MNHEY and CDR2 is SVGAGI. V trimming: 2 bases; J trimming: 7 bases; junction bases outside the gene matches: 3. The CDR3 nucleotides read TGTGCCAGCAGTTACCCCGGACAGGGCGGGGAGCTGTTTTTT. Translating it yields CASSYPGQGGELFF.

This clonotype turned up a few times. The chain uses TRBV5-6 and TRBJ1-1; 11 positions agree with TRBD1. The germline CDR1 and CDR2 sequences are SGHDT and YYEEEE. The length of the CDR3 is 14 residues. J was trimmed by 7 bases and V by 4 bases; bases with no gene match: 6. The CDR3: CASSLGQGADEAFF. CDR3 bases: TGTGCCAGCAGCCTAGGACAGGGGGCAGATGAAGCTTTCTTT. Variable domain in full (rest from reference TRBV5-6 and TRBJ1-1): DAGVTQSPTHLIKTRGQQVTLRCSPKSGHDTVSWYQQALGQGPQFIFQYYEEEERQRGNFPDRFSGHQFPNYSSELNVNALLLGDSALYLCASSLGQGADEAFFGQGTRLTVV.

Here the CDR3 DNA reads TGCGCCAGCAGCCAAGAAACCAGCGGGGGGGCCTACAATGAGCAGTTCTTC. Its protein product is CASSQETSGGAYNEQFF. J is TRBJ2-1 and V is TRBV4-3; 10 bases fit TRBD2. V shed 0 bases, J shed 2 bases, and the junction held 4 bases outside the gene matches. Germline V gives CDR1 LGHNA, CDR2 YSLEER. The CDR3 is 17 residues long.

The chain employs TRBV2 and TRBJ1-2; D not resolved. V gave up 6 bases and J gave up 2 bases, with 13 bases separating them. The CDR3 is made up of 14 amino acids. Germline loops: CDR1 SNHLY, CDR2 FYNNEI. Here the CDR3 reads CASRRLTGNYGYTF. The CDR3 DNA is TGTGCCAGCAGACGATTGACGGGGAACTATGGCTACACCTTC. The full variable domain, with the rest looked up from reference TRBV2 and TRBJ1-2, is EPEVTQTPSHQVTQMGQEVILRCVPISNHLYFYWYRQILGQKVEFLVSFYNNEISEKSEIFDDQFSVERPDGSNFTLKIRSTKLEDSAMYFCASRRLTGNYGYTFGSGTRLTVV.

This clonotype was found a few times. This chain links TRBV4-1 with TRBJ1-5; D call uncertain. The germline CDR1 and CDR2 sequences are MGHRA and YSYEKL. The V gene lost 0 bases and the J gene lost 0 bases, with 9 bases spanning the gap. The CDR3 covers 16 residues. The CDR3 DNA reads as TGCGCCAGCAGCCAAGACGGCGGGATTAGCAATCAGCCCCAGCATTTT. Protein product: CASSQDGGISNQPQHF.

The chain is built from TRBV11-2 and TRBJ2-5; 10 bases fit TRBD1. This CDR3 is 16 amino acids long. Germline CDR1 reads SGHAT; CDR2 reads FQNNGV. The V and J ends lost 7 bases and 2 bases, in that order; junction bases with no gene match: 10. The CDR3 reads CASTSGGTGEQETQYF. CDR3 nucleotide sequence: TGTGCCAGCACGTCAGGTGGGACAGGGGAGCAAGAGACCCAGTACTTC.

The chain couples TRBV7-9 to TRBJ1-1, with D possibly matching TRBD1 (6 bases). CDR1 and CDR2 (germline): SEHNR, FQNEAQ (reference sequence). Trimming left V 5 bases short and J 1 base short, with 17 bases between. This CDR3 is 16 amino acids long. CDR3 bases: TGTGCCAGCAGCGAGGACAGCCGACTTGGGAACACTGAAGCTTTCTTT. Amino acid sequence: CASSEDSRLGNTEAFF.